This T cell receptor (beta chain) was recorded in a study of T cell responses to AZD1222 COVID-19 vaccine. Germline CDR1 and CDR2: MNHEY and SMNVEV (reference sequence). The CDR3 has 16 amino acids. V was pared by 8 bases and J by 7 bases, with 21 bases between. Libraries were prepared by immunoSEQ multiplex PCR; TCRdb keeps only in-frame clonotypes and omits some of them. Here the sample spans under 80,000 clones, 81% being singletons. Researchers grouped second doses given at about 4 or about 12 weeks into one pool. The sequencing used peripheral blood, collected 28 days after the second AZD1222 dose. The rearrangement links TRBV27 to TRBJ1-6; weak D call: TRBD1 (5 bases). The sequence was collected from an adult who received the AZD1222 COVID-19 vaccine. CDR3 in amino acids: CASAREGALLNSPLHF. CDR3 bases: TGTGCCAGCGCCAGGGAGGGCGCTTTGTTGAATTCACCCCTCCACTTT.